The source of this TCR beta chain is a study of blood T cells in healthy people across ages. The CDR3 has 15 residues. The germline CDR1 and CDR2 sequences are SGHKS and YYEKEE (reference sequence). Remarks on this clonotype: Its target is not known.

Findings of the study overall: Naive and antigen-experienced cells could not be conclusively compared, given unsorted PBMCs. Possibly, changes in expanded clonotypes were confounded because donor CMV status was unknown. A roughly linear age-dependent decrease characterized TCR beta diversity per million T cells.

A second PCR of roughly 6 to 12 cycles used a sample-barcoded 5' primer and a J-beta primer mix. TCRdb re-analysed the 5' RACE reads in MiXCR, keeping a single row per CDR3 protein. The sample has approximately 1,000,000 distinct CDR3 sequences; 35% to 55% are singletons. Each donor's blood draw was ten milliliters of peripheral blood. V and J are TRBV5-5 and TRBJ2-1; D remains ambiguous. The J call is in doubt because the DNA end fits TRBJ2-7 better. The receptor was derived from a woman aged 60-75 years in good health. Sequenced material: blood. Here the CDR3 reads CASSLAAERYNEQYF. The DNA of the CDR3 is TGTGCCAGCAGCTTGGCTGCGGAGAGATACAATGAGCAGTACTTC.